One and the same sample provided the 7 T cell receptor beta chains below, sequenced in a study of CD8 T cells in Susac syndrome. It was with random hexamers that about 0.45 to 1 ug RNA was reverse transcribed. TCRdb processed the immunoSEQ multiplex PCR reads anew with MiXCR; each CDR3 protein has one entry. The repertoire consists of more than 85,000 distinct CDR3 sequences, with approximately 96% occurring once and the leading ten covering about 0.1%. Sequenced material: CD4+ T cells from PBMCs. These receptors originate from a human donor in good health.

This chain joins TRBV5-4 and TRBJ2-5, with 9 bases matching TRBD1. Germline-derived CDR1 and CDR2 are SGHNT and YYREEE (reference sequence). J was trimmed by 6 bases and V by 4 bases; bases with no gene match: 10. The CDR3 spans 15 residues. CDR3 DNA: TGTGCCAGCAGCCTACAGGGACAGGGTGAAAAGACCCAGTACTTC. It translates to CASSLQGQGEKTQYF.

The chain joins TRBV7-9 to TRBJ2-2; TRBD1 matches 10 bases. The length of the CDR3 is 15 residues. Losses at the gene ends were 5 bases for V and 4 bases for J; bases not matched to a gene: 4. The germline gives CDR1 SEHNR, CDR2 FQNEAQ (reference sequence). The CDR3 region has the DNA TGTGCCAGCAGCCTCGGGACAGGGGCCACCGGGGAGCTGTTTTTT. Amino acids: CASSLGTGATGELFF. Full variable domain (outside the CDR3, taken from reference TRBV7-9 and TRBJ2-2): DTGVSQNPRHKITKRGQNVTFRCDPISEHNRLYWYRQTLGQGPEFLTYFQNEAQLEKSRLLSDRFSAERPKGSFSTLEIQRTEQGDSAMYLCASSLGTGATGELFFGEGSRLTVL.

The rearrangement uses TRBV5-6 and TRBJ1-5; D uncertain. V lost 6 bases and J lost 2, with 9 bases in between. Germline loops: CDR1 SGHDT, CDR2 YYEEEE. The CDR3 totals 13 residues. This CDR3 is CASNLGGNQPQHF. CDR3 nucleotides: TGTGCCAGCAACCTTGGGGGCAATCAGCCCCAGCATTTT.

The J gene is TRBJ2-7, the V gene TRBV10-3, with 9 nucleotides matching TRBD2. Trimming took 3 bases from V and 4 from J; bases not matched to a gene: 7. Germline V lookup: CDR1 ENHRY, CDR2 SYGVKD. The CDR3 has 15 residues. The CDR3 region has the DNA TGTGCCATCAGTGACCTTAGCGGGAGTCGTTACGAGCAGTACTTC. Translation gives CAISDLSGSRYEQYF.

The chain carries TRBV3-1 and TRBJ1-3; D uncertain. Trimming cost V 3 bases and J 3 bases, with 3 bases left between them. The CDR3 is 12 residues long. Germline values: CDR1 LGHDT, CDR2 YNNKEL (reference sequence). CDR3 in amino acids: CASSQSGNTIYF. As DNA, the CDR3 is TGTGCCAGCAGCCAGAGTGGAAACACCATATATTTT.

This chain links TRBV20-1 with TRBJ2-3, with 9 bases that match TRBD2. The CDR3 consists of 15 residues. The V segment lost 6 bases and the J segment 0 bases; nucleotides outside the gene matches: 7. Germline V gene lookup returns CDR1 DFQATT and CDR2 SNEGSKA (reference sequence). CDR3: CSAGDAGGSTDTQYF. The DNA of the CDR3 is TGCAGTGCAGGGGATGCGGGGGGGAGCACAGATACGCAGTATTTT.

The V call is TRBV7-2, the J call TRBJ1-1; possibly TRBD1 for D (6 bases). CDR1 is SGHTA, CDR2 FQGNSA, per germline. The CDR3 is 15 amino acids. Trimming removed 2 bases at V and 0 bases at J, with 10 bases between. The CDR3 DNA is TGTGCCAGCAGCTTACGGGGGCGGGTGAACACTGAAGCTTTCTTT. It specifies CASSLRGRVNTEAFF.